Sequencing of this T cell receptor beta chain was carried out in a study of T-cell memory formation after mild COVID-19 (dated by TCRdb to the early 2020s). Regarding the research as a whole: Most TCR sequence clusters were specific to one of the two donors. Two young, previously healthy adult volunteers made up the cohort, one male and one female. In two donors, T-cell clones that expanded and contracted after mild COVID-19 were tracked by sequencing TCRalpha and TCRbeta repertoires over time. General findings and caveats noted by the study authors: Only a couple of mild cases were covered in the study, and larger cohorts including severe cases with pre-infection samples were considered necessary. SARS-CoV-2 specificity was not confirmed for the second-wave clones peaking on day 37. Contracting CD4+ clones were found mainly in CM and EM memory subsets, while CD8+ clones were enriched in EMRA. From day 15 to 85, contracting clones showed balanced CD4/CD8 phenotypes, whereas a second wave of clones that expanded from day 15 to 37 leaned towards CD4+. Some responding clones were detected in pre-infection memory, which suggested that pre-existing cross-reactive memory T cells had joined the SARS-CoV-2 response.

This clonotype appeared a few times. What antigen it recognizes has not been identified. No quality values exist for individual bases; no much larger clone is one base distant. Relative to germline, V is 1 base shorter and J is 9 bases shorter, with 19 bases between their ends. The cysteine opens and the phenylalanine closes a CDR3 of 16 amino acids. Just the 48-base CDR3 DNA is kept, in frame starting at base 1. Ficoll-Paque density gradient centrifugation was the method used to isolate PBMCs. For sequencing, an Illumina NovaSeq 6000 was employed. TCRalpha and TCRbeta cDNA libraries were built by 5'RACE with constant-segment primers, adding sample barcodes and unique molecular identifiers. Trizol reagent was used to extract RNA from every sample. Libraries were amplified in two PCR steps, with a second sample barcode and Illumina TruSeq adapters added in the second step. Libraries were sequenced on an Illumina NovaSeq with 2 x 150 bp paired-end reads. The paper's data handling went like this. Demultiplexing of reads and collapsing into UMI-guided consensus sequences were performed with migec v1.2.7. With mixcr v2.1.11, UMI consensuses were aligned to TRA and TRB V and J templates and assembled into clonotypes. A clonotype was counted as expanded or contracted only when both edgeR and NoisET called the clonotype significant, with the noise models trained on biological replicates. For edgeR calls, the thresholds were a false discovery rate-adjusted p below 0.01 and a log2 fold-change of 1. As an exploratory analysis of dynamics, max-normalized trajectories of the 1000 most abundant clonotypes were examined with PCA combined with hierarchical clustering. The CD4 or CD8 phenotype of responding clones was assigned using the separately sequenced CD4+ and CD8+ repertoires. TCRdb applied fastp at Q25 and MiXCR to the public reads, then kept only in-frame beta chains. Rows with a matching CDR3 protein are joined into one entry that keeps the most common DNA and genes. The V and J calls shown here were made by TCRdb, not taken from the authors' results. This sample is represented by fewer than 70,000 distinct CDR3 sequences; 8% to 10% of them were singletons. The ten largest clonotypes hold more than 0.95% of the sample.

Sequencing was performed on PBMCs or a T cell subset sorted from them (not recorded which). The chain joins TRBV12-3 or TRBV12-4 to TRBJ2-1; TRBD1 is a possible D gene, resting on 6 matching bases. The origin of this receptor is a man between 18 and 35 years old who had mild COVID-19 (a few samples of this study predate the infection). The sample titles of this study are shuffled in the database, so cell type and time point are left out; the donor was told from shared clones. The nucleotide sequence reads TGTGCCAGCAGTTTAGTGGGGGCGCGGATAAGGGTTGAGCAGTTCTTC. The encoded protein is CASSLVGARIRVEQFF.